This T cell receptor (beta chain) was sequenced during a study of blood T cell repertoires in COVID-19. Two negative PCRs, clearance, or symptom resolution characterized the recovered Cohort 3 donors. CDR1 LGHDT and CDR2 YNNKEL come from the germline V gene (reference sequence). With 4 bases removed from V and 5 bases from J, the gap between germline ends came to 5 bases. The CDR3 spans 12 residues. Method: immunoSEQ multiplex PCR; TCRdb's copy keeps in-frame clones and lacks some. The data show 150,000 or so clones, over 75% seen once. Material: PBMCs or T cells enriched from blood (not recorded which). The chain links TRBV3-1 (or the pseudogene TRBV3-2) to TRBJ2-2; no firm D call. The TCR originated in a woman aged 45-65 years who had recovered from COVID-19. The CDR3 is CASSPLTGELFF. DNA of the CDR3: TGTGCCAGCAGCCCCCTTACCGGGGAGCTGTTTTTT.